Sequencing of this T cell receptor beta chain was carried out in a study of regulatory T cells in long-lasting Graves disease. Documented time point: newly diagnosed GD, antithyroid drugs for less than 3 months. RNA from PBMCs was the source of the TCR library. In germline, CDR1 is SEHNR, CDR2 FQNEAQ (reference sequence). The trim removed 1 base at V and 5 bases at J, leaving 7 bases unmatched. The CDR3 is 15 amino acids. For TCR beta, libraries came from iRepertoire HTBI primers and Arm-PCR of CDR3 regions. TCRdb redid the calling of the multiplex PCR reads with MiXCR, one entry per CDR3 protein. The table shows 350,000 to 500,000 distinct CDR3 sequences, with about a sixth occurring only once. This clonotype was counted ten times or more. The data also belong to a second study, concerning T cells in Graves' hyperthyroidism and ophthalmopathy. From that paper: Onset of ophthalmopathy came a median roughly 6.5 months after the model predicted it.

This sequence was found in a woman between 25 and 40 years old with Graves disease. Sample: peripheral blood mononuclear cells (PBMCs), taken at new diagnosis, from a patient treated with antithyroid drugs. The V and J genes are TRBV7-9 and TRBJ1-2; TRBD1 matches at 7 bases. This chain's CDR3 is CASSLGLGTEYGYTF. The CDR3, as DNA: TGTGCCAGCAGCTTAGGCCTGGGGACAGAGTATGGCTACACCTTC. Full variable domain (outside the CDR3, taken from reference TRBV7-9 and TRBJ1-2): DTGVSQNPRHKITKRGQNVTFRCDPISEHNRLYWYRQTLGQGPEFLTYFQNEAQLEKSRLLSDRFSAERPKGSFSTLEIQRTEQGDSAMYLCASSLGLGTEYGYTFGSGTRLTVV.